This T cell receptor beta chain was recorded in a study of cytomegalovirus exposure and HLA in healthy donors. Overall study results and limits: In vitro confirmation showed three CMV-associated chains to be CMV antigen specific. Only CMV serostatus was available as immune exposure information.

Germline CDR1 reads SNHLY; CDR2 reads FYNNEI. Trimming removed 5 bases at V and 3 bases at J, with 10 bases between. This CDR3 comprises 13 residues. This clone was seen more than once but under ten times. Its specificity is unknown. PCR used 60 Vbeta primers and 13 Jbeta primers. Methods used by the authors: Among the unique TCR beta chains that a later analysis counted, about 85 million in all, roughly 11 million were shared. The repertoire was sequenced with immunoSEQ multiplex PCR; TCRdb's copy has only in-frame clones and lacks some. V, J and clone size are those of that table, while D and trimming were read from the DNA. The profile shows tens of thousands of clones, about three quarters of them singletons.

The V call is TRBV2, the J call TRBJ1-2; the D gene is possibly TRBD1 (6 bases). The clonotype was recovered from a man in his forties in good health and CMV-seronegative. Sequencing used PBMCs. The CDR3 sequence is CASSYRVDYGYTF. The CDR3, as DNA: TGTGCCAGCAGTTACAGGGTGGACTATGGCTACACCTTC. The whole variable domain, remainder taken from reference TRBV2 and TRBJ1-2, is EPEVTQTPSHQVTQMGQEVILRCVPISNHLYFYWYRQILGQKVEFLVSFYNNEISEKSEIFDDQFSVERPDGSNFTLKIRSTKLEDSAMYFCASSYRVDYGYTFGSGTRLTVV.